This T cell receptor (beta chain) emerged from a study of blood T cell repertoires in COVID-19. Study-wide background: Nucleic acid was either cDNA or gDNA, and it came from T cells, B-cell-depleted T cells, or PBMCs.

Per germline, CDR1 MNHEY and CDR2 SMNVEV (reference sequence). Trimming cost V 6 bases and J 2 bases, with 11 bases left between them. The CDR3 runs to 14 residues. Produced via immunoSEQ multiplex PCR; TCRdb's table is partial and in-frame only. The sample yields about 380,000 clones, almost 90% seen once. This rearrangement joins TRBV27 to TRBJ1-5; D might be TRBD1 (5 bases). The sequence was collected from a man younger than 30 with active or convalescent COVID-19. Sequenced input: peripheral blood. The CDR3 protein is CASRSGLGNQPQHF. In nucleotides, the CDR3 is TGTGCCAGCAGGTCAGGGTTGGGCAATCAGCCCCAGCATTTT.